A single sample is the source of the 25 T cell receptor beta chains below, sequenced in a study of blood T cells in healthy people across ages. A second PCR, run for roughly 7 to 11 cycles, used a sample-barcoded 5' primer plus a J-beta primer mix. TCRdb recomputed calls from the 5' RACE reads with MiXCR, one row per CDR3 protein. The data contain about 1.8 million distinct CDR3 sequences, 49% of them singletons. Material for sequencing was blood. All receptors come from a woman aged 40 to 50 in good health.

J is TRBJ1-4 and V is TRBV5-1; D unresolved. Trimming pared 0 bases from V and 7 bases from J, leaving 13 bases between. Germline CDR1 reads SGHRS; CDR2 reads YFSETQ. The CDR3 has 15 amino acids. CDR3 bases: TGCGCCAGCAGCTTGGTGGGTGGTCTGGGTGAAAAACTGTTTTTT. Its protein is CASSLVGGLGEKLFF.

This clonotype appeared a few times. The chain employs TRBV6-5 and TRBJ2-6, with D tentatively TRBD2 (7 bases). Germline CDR1 is MNHEY and CDR2 is SVGAGI. Trimming left V 6 bases short and J 0 bases short, with 24 bases between. The CDR3 runs to 20 residues. CDR3 sequence: CASSYGGGGLLSSGANVLTF. The CDR3 DNA is TGTGCCAGCAGCTATGGAGGGGGGGGGCTCTTATCCTCTGGGGCCAACGTCCTGACTTTC.

Note on this clonotype: This may be a read error: a much more frequent sequence differs by one nucleotide. The chain couples TRBV4-3 to TRBJ2-7, with 7 bases identical to TRBD2. J was trimmed by 7 bases and V by 0 bases; bases with no gene match: 12. Germline values: CDR1 LGHNA, CDR2 YSLEER. The CDR3 sequence is 16 residues long. The CDR3 spells CASSQDRLAAYNEQYF. The DNA of the CDR3 is TGCGCCAGCAGCCAAGATCGGCTAGCGGCCTACAATGAGCAGTACTTC.

In this sample, this clonotype turned up a few times. This chain uses TRBV5-1 with TRBJ2-3, with TRBD1 identical over 8 bases. The germline V gene encodes CDR1 SGHRS and CDR2 YFSETQ. This CDR3 spans 16 amino acids. J lost 1 base, V lost 4 bases, and 8 bases had no gene match. The CDR3 nucleotides are TGCGCCAGCAGCCCTGGAGGACAGGGAGGCACAGATACGCAGTATTTT. This codes for CASSPGGQGGTDTQYF.

In the case of this clonotype: A read error may be the cause here, since a much bigger clone is one base away. The V call is TRBV5-5, the J call TRBJ2-5, with 9 bases identical to TRBD2. The J call is doubtful: the DNA matches TRBJ2-7 better. The CDR3 is made up of 14 amino acids. From germline, CDR1 is SGHKS and CDR2 YYEKEE (reference sequence). The CDR3 here is CASSRTSEAYEQYF. The DNA of the CDR3 is TGTGCCAGCAGCAGGACTAGCGAGGCCTACGAGCAGTACTTC.

This clonotype was observed once. This sequence joins TRBV3-1 and TRBJ2-3, with 13 bases that match TRBD2. Trimming at V came to 4 bases and at J to 6 bases, leaving 4 bases not matched to a gene. The CDR3 is 15 residues long. The germline V gene encodes CDR1 LGHDT and CDR2 YNNKEL (reference sequence). DNA for the CDR3: TGTGCCAGCAGCCCGGGACTAGCGGGGTACGATACGCAGTATTTT. Translating it yields CASSPGLAGYDTQYF.

This clonotype was observed a handful of times. J is TRBJ2-3 and V is TRBV6-1; the D is unclear. Germline V lookup: CDR1 MNHNS, CDR2 SASEGT. V was shortened by 6 bases and J by 1 base, with 14 bases between the two germline ends. This CDR3 is built from 15 residues. The CDR3 DNA reads TGTGCCAGCAGCTCCCTTAGGGCTGGCACAGATACGCAGTATTTT. Amino acids: CASSSLRAGTDTQYF.

This chain connects TRBV4-2 to TRBJ1-2, with D uncertain. Germline lookup yields CDR1 LGHNA and CDR2 YNFKEQ. CDR3 length: 15 residues. The V end lost 0 bases, the J end lost 4 bases, and 12 bases lay between the germline ends. The chain's CDR3 is CASSQEGGLGYGYTF. The CDR3 DNA sequence: TGTGCCAGCAGCCAAGAAGGAGGGCTCGGCTATGGCTACACCTTC.

This clonotype was seen only a few times. V and J are TRBV7-2 and TRBJ1-2; D is possibly TRBD1 (5 bases). The CDR3 runs 14 residues. The germline V gene has CDR1 SGHTA and CDR2 FQGNSA. The V and J ends lost 5 bases and 0 bases respectively, with 10 bases between them. This CDR3 reads CASSRVTANYGYTF. The CDR3 nucleotides are TGTGCCAGCAGCCGGGTGACAGCTAACTATGGCTACACCTTC.

The chain employs TRBV7-9 and TRBJ1-2; maybe TRBD1 (5 bases). Trimming took off 5 bases at V and 4 bases at J, with 11 bases between the two ends. CDR1 and CDR2 from the germline V gene are SEHNR and FQNEAQ (reference sequence). This CDR3 has 13 residues. This chain's CDR3 is CASSRDLSYGYTF. The CDR3 DNA reads TGTGCCAGCAGCCGGGACCTGTCCTATGGCTACACCTTC.

The genes are TRBV9 and TRBJ1-2; D uncertain. Germline V gives CDR1 SGDLS, CDR2 YYNGEE. CDR3 length: 12 residues. V was trimmed by 3 bases and J by 8 bases, leaving 11 bases between them. CDR3 residues: CASSAKGGGYTF. Written as DNA, the CDR3 is TGTGCCAGCAGCGCGAAGGGTGGAGGCTACACCTTC. Full variable domain (rest looked up from reference TRBV9 and TRBJ1-2): DSGVTQTPKHLITATGQRVTLRCSPRSGDLSVYWYQQSLDQGLQFLIQYYNGEERAKGNILERFSAQQFPDLHSELNLSSLELGDSALYFCASSAKGGGYTFGSGTRLTVV.

This clonotype has a handful of counts. The chain joins TRBV20-1 to TRBJ2-5; D is perhaps TRBD1 or TRBD2 (6 bases each). Trimming pared 0 bases from V and 13 bases from J, leaving 15 bases between. Per the germline V gene, CDR1 is DFQATT and CDR2 is SNEGSKA (reference sequence). CDR3 length: 12 residues. The CDR3 coding sequence is TGCAGTGCTAGAGATTTAATCGGGGGCAGGTACTTC. The encoded protein is CSARDLIGGRYF.

The chain has TRBV7-6 and TRBJ2-1; D gene unclear. Germline V gives CDR1 SGHVS, CDR2 FNYEAQ. The length of the CDR3 is 13 residues. V dropped 5 bases and J dropped 7 bases, with 12 bases sitting between them. This CDR3 reads CASSAGDTNEQFF. The CDR3 DNA reads TGTGCCAGCAGCGCCGGAGACACAAATGAGCAGTTCTTC.

The gene calls are TRBV2 and TRBJ2-7; perhaps TRBD2 as D (5 bases). V lost 3 bases, J lost 3 bases, and 15 bases lay in between. Looked up from germline, CDR1 is SNHLY and CDR2 is FYNNEI. The CDR3 totals 15 residues. The CDR3, as DNA: TGTGCCAGCAGTGAGTCGGGAAACGCCTACTACGAGCAGTACTTC. Protein product: CASSESGNAYYEQYF.

This rearrangement joins TRBV3-1 to TRBJ2-3, with D possibly TRBD2 on 6 matching bases. The CDR3 covers 15 residues. Germline CDR1 reads LGHDT; CDR2 reads YNNKEL (reference sequence). The V end lost 7 bases, the J end lost 2 bases, and 16 bases lay between the germline ends. The CDR3 loop is CASTPSGLNTDTQYF. CDR3 bases: TGTGCCAGCACCCCTTCGGGACTCAACACAGATACGCAGTATTTT.

This clonotype has only a few counts. J is TRBJ1-5 and V is TRBV20-1; tentative D call: TRBD1 (6 bases). From germline, CDR1 is DFQATT and CDR2 SNEGSKA (reference sequence). This CDR3 spans 16 amino acids. V lost 0 bases, J lost 6 bases, and 18 bases lay in between. This CDR3 is CSARDVLQGGTQPQHF. For the CDR3, the DNA is TGCAGTGCTAGAGACGTCCTACAGGGTGGGACTCAGCCCCAGCATTTT.

This clonotype was observed a handful of times. Compared with germline, one end of the junction differs, possibly owing to a read error. CDR3 nucleotide sequence: TGTGCCAGCAGGACGACAGGGGGCTATGGCCACACCTTC. Its translation: CASRTTGGYGHTF. The chain is built from TRBV3-1 and TRBJ1-2, with 10 bases aligning to TRBD1. Germline lookup yields CDR1 LGHDT and CDR2 YNNKEL (reference sequence). This CDR3 comprises 13 residues.

This clonotype was counted between two and nine times. J is TRBJ2-5 and V is TRBV12-3 or TRBV12-4; 8 positions match TRBD2. The CDR3 runs to 15 residues. Trimming at V came to 6 bases and at J to 1 base, leaving 7 bases not matched to a gene. CDR3 sequence reads: CASSSPGGAQETQYF. In DNA form, the CDR3 reads TGTGCCAGCAGCTCCCCCGGGGGGGCCCAAGAGACCCAGTACTTC.

This chain connects TRBV14 to TRBJ1-1, with D unclear. The CDR3 runs 15 residues. V gave up 1 base and J gave up 0 bases, with 9 bases separating them. Germline V gene lookup returns CDR1 SGHDN and CDR2 FVKESK. The CDR3 loop reads CASSQGELMNTEAFF. Here the CDR3 DNA reads TGTGCCAGCAGCCAAGGCGAGTTGATGAACACTGAAGCTTTCTTT.

V is TRBV27 and J is TRBJ1-5, with D uncertain. The V gene lost 4 bases and the J gene lost 4 bases, with 14 bases spanning the gap. The germline gives CDR1 MNHEY, CDR2 SMNVEV (reference sequence). The CDR3 sequence is 15 residues long. CDR3 sequence reads: CASSSPSSGNQPQHF. DNA for the CDR3: TGTGCCAGCAGTTCCCCCTCCAGCGGGAATCAGCCCCAGCATTTT.

Note on this clonotype: A junction end diverges from the germline sequence, so it may reflect a read error. J is TRBJ2-1 and V is TRBV6-2 or TRBV6-3; no firm D call. The CDR3 sequence is 14 residues long. CDR1 and CDR2 from the germline V gene are MNHEY and SVGEGT. The CDR3 is CASSYSRTYSEQFF. The CDR3 DNA reads as TGTGCCAGCAGTTACTCCAGAACATACAGTGAGCAGTTCTTC.

The rearrangement links TRBV5-1 to TRBJ2-1; D not certain. The CDR3 extends over 16 amino acids. Trimming shortened V by 1 base and J by 5 bases, and 16 bases separated the two germline ends. From germline, CDR1 is SGHRS and CDR2 YFSETQ. CDR3 in DNA: TGCGCCAGCAGCTTGAGGTCCGACCTTAGGGACAATGAGCAGTTCTTC. This gives the protein CASSLRSDLRDNEQFF. Filled out from reference TRBV5-1 and TRBJ2-1, the complete variable domain reads KAGVTQTPRYLIKTRGQQVTLSCSPISGHRSVSWYQQTPGQGLQFLFEYFSETQRNKGNFPGRFSGRQFSNSRSEMNVSTLELGDSALYLCASSLRSDLRDNEQFFGPGTRLTVL.

This chain connects TRBV10-3 to TRBJ1-1, with D uncertain. Trimming took 2 bases from V and 2 from J, leaving 9 bases between them. Germline CDR1 is ENHRY and CDR2 is SYGVKD. The CDR3 extends over 14 amino acids. The CDR3 sequence: CAISENILNTEAFF. DNA of the CDR3: TGTGCCATCAGTGAGAACATCCTAAACACTGAAGCTTTCTTT.

The chain is built from TRBV28 and TRBJ1-3; D gene uncertain. Trimming took 10 bases from V and 2 from J, leaving 15 bases between them. CDR1 MDHEN and CDR2 SYDVKM come from the germline V gene. CDR3 length equals 14 residues. CDR3 bases: TGTGCCACCCAGCCATTTACTCCTGGAAACACCATATATTTT. Encoded protein: CATQPFTPGNTIYF. The full variable domain, with the rest looked up from reference TRBV28 and TRBJ1-3, is DVKVTQSSRYLVKRTGEKVFLECVQDMDHENMFWYRQDPGLGLRLIYFSYDVKMKEKGDIPEGYSVSREKKERFSLILESASTNQTSMYLCATQPFTPGNTIYFGEGSWLTVV.

This clonotype was detected only once. V is TRBV6-2 or TRBV6-3 and J is TRBJ2-7; D is uncertain. The germline V gene has CDR1 MNHEY and CDR2 SVGEGT. CDR3 length: 14 amino acids. Trimming pared 6 bases from V and 0 bases from J, leaving 12 bases between. The chain's CDR3 is CASRIQESSYEQYF. CDR3 DNA sequence: TGTGCCAGCAGGATTCAGGAGAGCTCCTACGAGCAGTACTTC.